This TCR beta chain was obtained from a study of shared clonotypes between healthy human individuals. Study details: Used for every donor were three CD4 naive, three CD4 memory, two CD8 naive and one CD8 memory plate. Study-wide findings and caveats: Rarefaction exposed incomplete sorted-subset sequencing despite large depth. Shared clonotypes: roughly 4.7% naive CD4, approximately 3.4% naive CD8, over 2% memory CD4, approximately 0.4% memory CD8.

Over several immunoSEQ plates, each subset's genomic DNA was distributed in even portions. Measured with immunoSEQ multiplex PCR; TCRdb has only the in-frame clones, and not every one. This sample has approximately 720,000 clones, with under 95% found just once. Naive CD8 cells lacked CD45RO, underwent positive selection for CCR7 and left out terminally differentiated effector memory CD45RA+ cells. Notes on this clone: Its antigen is as yet unknown.

The sequence came from a man aged 30-40 years in good health. The sample consisted of naive CD8+ T cells sorted from blood.

DNA for the CDR3: TGTGCCAGCAGTTACTCACGTCTGGGGAACACTGAAGCTTTCTTT. This codes for CASSYSRLGNTEAFF. The chain combines TRBV6-6 with TRBJ1-1; D uncertain. V gave up 0 bases and J gave up 1 base, with 9 bases separating them. CDR3 length equals 15 residues. The germline CDR1 and CDR2 sequences are MNHNY and SVGAGI (reference sequence).